The sequence of this T cell receptor beta chain was determined in a study of blood T cell repertoires in COVID-19. Study details: Material from acute and convalescent COVID-19 was sourced from the United States, Italy and Spain. In each case, the material was cDNA or gDNA derived from T cells, B-cell-depleted T cells, or PBMCs.

CDR1 and CDR2 (germline): SGDLS, YYNGEE. V trimming: 1 base; J trimming: 6 bases; junction bases outside the gene matches: 5. This CDR3 comprises 15 residues. Authors' analysis steps: Reference gene primer amplification gave nucleated cell count estimates. Profiled with immunoSEQ multiplex PCR; TCRdb holds only in-frame clones, not every one. That table furnishes V, J and clone size, whereas the DNA furnished D and trimming. The data contain under 500,000 clones, around nine tenths of them singletons. The genes are TRBV9 and TRBJ2-1; TRBD2 matches 9 bases. The sequence was collected from a woman aged 25 to 39 with acute or convalescent COVID-19. Sequenced input: peripheral blood. The DNA for the CDR3 is TGTGCCAGCAGCGTAATGGCGGGGGGGCCCAATGAGCAGTTCTTC. Translated, it gives CASSVMAGGPNEQFF.